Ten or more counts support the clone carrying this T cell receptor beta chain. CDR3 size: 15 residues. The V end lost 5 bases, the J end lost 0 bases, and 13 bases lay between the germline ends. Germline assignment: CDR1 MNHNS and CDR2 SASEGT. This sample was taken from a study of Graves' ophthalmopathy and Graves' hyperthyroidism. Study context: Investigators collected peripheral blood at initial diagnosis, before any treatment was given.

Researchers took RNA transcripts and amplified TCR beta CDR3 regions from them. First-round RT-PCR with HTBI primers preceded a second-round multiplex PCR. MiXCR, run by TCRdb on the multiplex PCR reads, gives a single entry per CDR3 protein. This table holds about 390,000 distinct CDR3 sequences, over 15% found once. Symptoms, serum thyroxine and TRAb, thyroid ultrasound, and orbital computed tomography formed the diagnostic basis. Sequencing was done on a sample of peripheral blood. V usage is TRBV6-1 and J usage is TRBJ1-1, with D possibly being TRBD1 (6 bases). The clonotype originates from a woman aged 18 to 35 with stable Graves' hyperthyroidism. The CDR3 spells CASSKLGQMNTEAFF. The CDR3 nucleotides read TGTGCCAGCAGTAAGTTAGGACAGATGAACACTGAAGCTTTCTTT.